Listed here are 20 T cell receptor beta chains from one sample, sequenced in a study of molecular identifiers for immune sequencing clone quantification (dated by TCRdb to between 2017 and 2018). The library was made by PCR. Sequencing used a NextSeq 500. TCRdb trimmed public reads at Q25 via fastp, called clones via MiXCR and kept in-frame beta chains. Every distinct CDR3 protein forms one entry, paired with its most common genes and DNA. Across this sample there are around 320,000 distinct CDR3 sequences, with roughly 24% seen only once. The top ten hold 0.74% of the sample. Source material: naive CD8+ T cells from blood, with Jurkat cell RNA spiked in. Explained via the paper, the cell subset or site label denotes: FACS-sorted CD8+CD4-CCR7+CD45RA+ naive T cells. The origin of the receptors is a human donor in good health. Some libraries in this study had Jurkat cell RNA spiked in.

Concerning this clonotype: A much larger clonotype is one base distant, so this may be a read error. The chain couples TRBV5-3 to TRBJ2-7; D is uncertain. TRBV5-3 is treated as an ORF (open reading frame) with a function not yet certain. This CDR3 is built from 15 residues. The CDR3: CASSLVLLMPYEQYF. CDR3 sequence (DNA): TGTGCCAGCAGCTTGGTACTTCTTATGCCCTACGAGCAGTACTTC.

This clonotype was picked up a small number of times. The V and J genes are TRBV12-3 or TRBV12-4 and TRBJ2-1, with TRBD2 matching over 7 bases. CDR3 length: 16 residues. The V and J ends lost 6 bases and 2 bases, in that order; junction bases with no gene match: 10. The CDR3 nucleotides are TGTGCCAGCAGCCCGGGTCTAGCGGAGACCTACAATGAGCAGTTCTTC. It codes for CASSPGLAETYNEQFF.

The chain is built from TRBV12-3 or TRBV12-4 and TRBJ2-1; TRBD2 aligns across 14 bases. This CDR3 has 15 amino acids. With V trimmed by 5 bases and J by 8 bases, 5 bases remained unmatched. The CDR3: CASSPGLAGEDEQFF. The CDR3 region has the DNA TGTGCCAGCAGTCCGGGACTAGCGGGAGAGGATGAGCAGTTCTTC.

As for this clonotype: One junction end does not reproduce the germline sequence, and a read error may be involved. This chain uses TRBV7-9 with TRBJ2-3; TRBD2 agrees at 7 bases. CDR1 and CDR2 from the germline V gene are SEHNR and FQNEAQ (reference sequence). The CDR3 contains 15 residues. The CDR3 DNA is TGTGTCAGCCGAAAGCGGGGAGACCACACAGATACGCAGTACTTT. Its translation is CVSRKRGDHTDTQYF.

The chain combines TRBV12-3 or TRBV12-4 with TRBJ2-7, with D possibly TRBD2 on 6 matching bases. V was cut by 3 bases and J by 4 bases, with 7 bases left in between. The CDR3 runs 12 residues. CDR3 protein: CASSFAGYEQYF. CDR3 coding DNA: TGTGCCAGCAGTTTTGCGGGGTACGAGCAGTACTTC.

Of note for this clonotype: One base away lies a much larger clone, so this may be a sequencing read error. J is TRBJ2-5 and V is TRBV7-8; the D gene could be TRBD1 or TRBD2 (5 bases each). Trimming shortened V by 0 bases and J by 7 bases, and 12 bases separated the two germline ends. This CDR3 region has 14 residues. CDR1 is SGHVS and CDR2 is FQNEAQ in the germline V gene. The CDR3 nucleotides read TGTGCCAGCAGCTTAGCGGGACCCAGAGGGACCCAGTACTTC. This gives the protein CASSLAGPRGTQYF.

This clonotype was seen at least ten times. The chain has TRBV12-3 or TRBV12-4 and TRBJ2-5, with TRBD2 matching over 13 bases. V lost 7 bases, J lost 1 base, and 15 bases stayed unmatched. The CDR3 consists of 19 residues. CDR3 sequence: CASTLTSGRPPGPQETQYF. The CDR3 region has the DNA TGTGCCAGCACTCTGACTAGCGGGAGGCCTCCTGGCCCCCAAGAGACCCAGTACTTC.

In its sample, this clonotype was seen a few times. The chain joins TRBV6-5 to TRBJ1-3; no clear D. Germline V gene data show CDR1 as MNHEY and CDR2 as SVGAGI. There are 14 residues in the CDR3. V was pared by 6 bases and J by 0 bases, with 9 bases between. The CDR3 coding sequence is TGTGCCAGCAGACGCCAGAGCTCTGGAAACACCATATATTTT. This encodes CASRRQSSGNTIYF.

Of note for this clonotype: The CDR3 end shows no conserved phenylalanine or tryptophan, and so a read error is likely. This chain links TRBV11-2 with TRBJ2-1; 8 nucleotides line up with TRBD1. Looked up from germline, CDR1 is SGHAT and CDR2 is FQNNGV. The length of the CDR3 is 15 residues. CDR3 bases: TGTGTCAGCAGCCTATCTACAGGGGGAGGAGGCGAGCAGTTCCTC. Amino acids: CVSSLSTGGGGEQFL.

The rearrangement links TRBV19 to TRBJ2-5, with 7 positions matching TRBD2. The CDR3 has 13 amino acids. Trimming took 5 bases from V and 5 from J; bases not matched to a gene: 5. CDR1 is LNHDA, CDR2 SQIVND, per germline (reference sequence). CDR3 in DNA: TGTGCCAGTAGTGCCACTAGCGTCGAGACCCAGTACTTC. This translates into CASSATSVETQYF.

This clonotype was counted a single time. One junction end does not reproduce the germline sequence, and a read error may be involved. The chain joins TRBV13 to TRBJ1-5; D unclear. CDR3 length: 13 residues. CDR1 and CDR2 from the germline V gene are PRHDT and FYEKMQ (reference sequence). This CDR3 is CASGLAGNQPQHF. The CDR3 region has the DNA TGTGCCAGCGGCTTAGCCGGGAATCAGCCCCAGCATTTT.

This clonotype was observed at least ten times. The chain combines TRBV7-9 with TRBJ1-1, with D maybe TRBD1 (5 bases). This CDR3 region has 15 residues. Trimming left V 5 bases short and J 5 bases short, with 18 bases between. The germline gives CDR1 SEHNR, CDR2 FQNEAQ (reference sequence). Here the CDR3 DNA reads TGTGCCAGCAGCCCCGTCTTGGGGGTGGGGACTGAAGCTTTCTTT. This encodes CASSPVLGVGTEAFF.

This chain uses TRBV4-3 with TRBJ2-1; 7 bases fit TRBD1. The CDR3 covers 13 residues. Germline CDR1 reads LGHNA; CDR2 reads YSLEER. Germline trimming cut 2 bases from V and 12 bases from J; bases unmatched to any gene: 7. DNA for the CDR3: TGCGCCAGCAGCCAAAACAGGGGCTATGCGCAGTTCTTC. Translated, it gives CASSQNRGYAQFF.

This clonotype was detected many times. The chain couples TRBV9 to TRBJ2-4; no definite D call. The CDR3 contains 16 residues. With 0 bases removed from V and 0 bases from J, the gap between germline ends came to 10 bases. Looked up from germline, CDR1 is SGDLS and CDR2 is YYNGEE. The CDR3 spells CASSVEGKLAKNIQYF. CDR3 in DNA: TGTGCCAGCAGCGTAGAAGGGAAGCTAGCCAAAAACATTCAGTACTTC.

This clonotype was observed a few times. The rearrangement joins TRBV12-3 or TRBV12-4 to TRBJ1-3; D call uncertain. CDR3 length: 11 residues. V was trimmed by 7 bases and J by 4 bases, leaving 5 bases between them. CDR3 bases: TGTGCCAGCAATTTGGGAAACACCATATATTTT. Its protein product is CASNLGNTIYF.

This clonotype was seen just once. At one end the junction does not follow the germline gene, possibly because of a read error. The chain links TRBV27 to TRBJ2-7, with no clear D. CDR3 length equals 14 residues. Looked up from germline, CDR1 is MNHEY and CDR2 is SMNVEV (reference sequence). The CDR3 DNA follows: TGTGCCAGCAGTCTATCCCGGACGTACTACGAGCAGTACTTC. This sequence encodes CASSLSRTYYEQYF.

At least ten counts were recorded for this clonotype. The chain combines TRBV20-1 with TRBJ2-4; D is possibly TRBD2 (5 bases). This CDR3 has 16 residues. V was shortened by 0 bases and J by 2 bases, with 14 bases between the two germline ends. The germline CDR1 and CDR2 sequences are DFQATT and SNEGSKA (reference sequence). CDR3 in amino acids: CSARDADSLTKNIQYF. CDR3 DNA: TGCAGTGCTAGAGATGCGGACTCCCTCACCAAAAACATTCAGTACTTC.

The chain couples TRBV27 to TRBJ2-7; TRBD2 matches 13 bases. Germline V gene sequence: CDR1 MNHEY, CDR2 SMNVEV (reference sequence). The CDR3 covers 16 residues. V was clipped by 5 bases and J by 6 bases; unmatched bases: 10. Here the CDR3 reads CASSTKTSGRAREQYF. CDR3 in DNA: TGTGCCAGCAGTACAAAAACTAGCGGGAGGGCCCGCGAGCAGTACTTC.

Concerning this clonotype itself: This clone may be a read error of a much larger clone one base away. The chain recombines TRBV5-3 with TRBJ1-1, with 8 bases matching TRBD1. TRBV5-3 is an ORF for which the function is uncertain. The CDR3 covers 13 residues. The V gene end was trimmed by 8 bases and the J gene end by 6 bases; junction bases not matched to a gene: 9. The CDR3 protein is CASSVDRGPEAFF. As DNA, the CDR3 is TGTGCCAGCAGCGTAGACAGGGGCCCTGAAGCTTTCTTT.

The V gene is TRBV5-3, the J gene TRBJ2-5; D gene unclear. TRBV5-3 counts as an open reading frame of uncertain function. Trimming took 8 bases from V and 4 from J, leaving 12 bases between them. CDR3 size: 12 residues. In DNA form, the CDR3 reads TGTGCCAGCAGCCTCTACTCAGAGACCCAGTACTTC. Translating gives CASSLYSETQYF.